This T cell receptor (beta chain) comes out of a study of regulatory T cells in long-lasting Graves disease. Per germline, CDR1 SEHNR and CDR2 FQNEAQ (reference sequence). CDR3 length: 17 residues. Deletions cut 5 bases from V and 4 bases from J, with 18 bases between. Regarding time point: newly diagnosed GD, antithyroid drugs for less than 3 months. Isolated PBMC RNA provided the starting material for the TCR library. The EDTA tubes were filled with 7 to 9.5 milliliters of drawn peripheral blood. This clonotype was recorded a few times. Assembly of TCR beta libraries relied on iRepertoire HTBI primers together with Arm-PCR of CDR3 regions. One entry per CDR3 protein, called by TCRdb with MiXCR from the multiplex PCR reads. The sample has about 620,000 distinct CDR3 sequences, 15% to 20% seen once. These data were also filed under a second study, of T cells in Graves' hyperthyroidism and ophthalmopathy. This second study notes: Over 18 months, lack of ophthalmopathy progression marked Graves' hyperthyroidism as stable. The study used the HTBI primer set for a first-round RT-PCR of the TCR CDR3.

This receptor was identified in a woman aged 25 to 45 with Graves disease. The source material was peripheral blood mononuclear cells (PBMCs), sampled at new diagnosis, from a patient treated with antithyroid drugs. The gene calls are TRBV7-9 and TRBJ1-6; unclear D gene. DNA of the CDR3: TGTGCCAGCAGCCGCCGTCGAGATACACAGTATAATTCACCCCTCCACTTT. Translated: CASSRRRDTQYNSPLHF.